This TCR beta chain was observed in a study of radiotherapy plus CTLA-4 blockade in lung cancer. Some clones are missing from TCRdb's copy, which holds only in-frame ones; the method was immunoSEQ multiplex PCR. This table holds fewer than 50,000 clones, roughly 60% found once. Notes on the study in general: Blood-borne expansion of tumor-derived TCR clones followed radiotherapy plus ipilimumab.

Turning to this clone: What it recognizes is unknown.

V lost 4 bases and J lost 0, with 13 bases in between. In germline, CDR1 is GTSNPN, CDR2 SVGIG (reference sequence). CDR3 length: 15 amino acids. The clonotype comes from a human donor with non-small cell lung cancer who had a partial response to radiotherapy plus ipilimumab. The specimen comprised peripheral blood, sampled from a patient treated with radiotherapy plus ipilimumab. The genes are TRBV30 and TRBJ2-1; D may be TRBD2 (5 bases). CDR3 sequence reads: CAWNDQRPSYNEQFF. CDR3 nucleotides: TGTGCCTGGAACGACCAGCGGCCCTCCTACAATGAGCAGTTCTTC.